The 32 T cell receptor beta chains below come from one sample, sequenced in a study of shared clonotypes between healthy human individuals. TCRdb's copy holds only in-frame clones and misses some; the assay was immunoSEQ multiplex PCR. The sample has millions of clones, 85% to 95% seen once. Sequenced sample: naive CD4+ T cells sorted from blood. Subset here: CD45RA+ positively selected. The receptors shown here come from a man aged 18-30 years in good health.

This chain uses TRBV11-2 with TRBJ2-7, with D perhaps TRBD2 (6 bases). Germline V gene data show CDR1 as SGHAT and CDR2 as FQNNGV. V lost 4 bases to trimming and J lost 7 bases, with 14 bases between them. The CDR3 covers 13 residues. CDR3: CASSWDSHIEQYF. The CDR3 nucleotides are TGTGCCAGCAGCTGGGACTCGCATATAGAGCAGTACTTC.

The V gene is TRBV10-3, the J gene TRBJ1-5; D unclear. Germline V gene data show CDR1 as ENHRY and CDR2 as SYGVKD. Trimming pared 11 bases from V and 0 bases from J, leaving 23 bases between. CDR3 size: 17 residues. The CDR3 DNA is TGTGCCGCGCCTGGGATCGGGGTCGGCAATAGCAATCAGCCCCAGCATTTT. Translating gives CAAPGIGVGNSNQPQHF.

The chain uses TRBV5-5 and TRBJ2-7; D unresolved. Germline lookup yields CDR1 SGHKS and CDR2 YYEKEE (reference sequence). V lost 2 bases and J 6 bases, leaving 9 bases between the germline ends. CDR3 length: 12 residues. CDR3 region: CASSLPTFEQYF. The CDR3 DNA reads TGTGCCAGCAGCTTACCGACCTTCGAGCAGTACTTC.

J is TRBJ2-1 and V is TRBV2, with 7 bases matching TRBD2. The CDR3 totals 15 residues. Germline-derived CDR1 and CDR2 are SNHLY and FYNNEI. The junction had 9 bases not matched to a gene; V was cut back by 4 bases and J by 6 bases. CDR3 in amino acids: CASSGSGTMVNEQFF. For the CDR3, the DNA is TGTGCCAGCAGTGGTTCCGGGACTATGGTCAATGAGCAGTTCTTC.

The V and J genes are TRBV6-6 and TRBJ2-3; 9 bases map to TRBD2. Trimming cost V 7 bases and J 6 bases; bases outside gene matches: 8. The CDR3 is 14 residues long. From germline, CDR1 is MNHNY and CDR2 SVGAGI (reference sequence). The DNA for the CDR3 is TGTGCCAGCAAGACGGGTAGCGGGAGTGATACGCAGTATTTT. Translating it yields CASKTGSGSDTQYF.

The V gene is TRBV5-1, the J gene TRBJ2-1; possible D gene TRBD1, 5 bases. The CDR3 is made up of 15 amino acids. In germline, CDR1 is SGHRS, CDR2 YFSETQ. Trimming removed 0 bases from V and 5 bases from J, with 12 bases in between. The CDR3 coding sequence is TGCGCCAGCAGCTTGGATGGGGCCAAAGACAATGAGCAGTTCTTC. It encodes CASSLDGAKDNEQFF. The entire variable domain, with the rest obtained from reference TRBV5-1 and TRBJ2-1, is as follows: KAGVTQTPRYLIKTRGQQVTLSCSPISGHRSVSWYQQTPGQGLQFLFEYFSETQRNKGNFPGRFSGRQFSNSRSEMNVSTLELGDSALYLCASSLDGAKDNEQFFGPGTRLTVL.

The chain uses TRBV30 and TRBJ1-6; no clear D. The CDR3 sequence is 15 residues long. The V gene's germline CDR1 is GTSNPN and CDR2 SVGIG (reference sequence). Trimming removed 0 bases at V and 8 bases at J, with 14 bases between. CDR3 residues: CAWSVLNALDSPLHF. The CDR3, as DNA: TGTGCCTGGAGTGTACTGAACGCTTTAGATTCACCCCTCCACTTT.

A note on this clone: The sample contains more than one DNA sequence encoding this CDR3. The V and J genes are TRBV18 and TRBJ2-5; unclear D gene. V lost 1 base to trimming and J lost 0 bases, with 6 bases between them. This CDR3 contains 14 residues. The germline CDR1 and CDR2 sequences are KGHSH and LQKENI. The CDR3 loop reads CASSPRLYQETQYF. CDR3 nucleotides: TGTGCCAGCTCACCACGCCTATACCAAGAGACCCAGTACTTC.

As regards this clone: A much larger clone differs from this one at a single base, so this may be a read error. The V and J genes are TRBV7-9 and TRBJ1-1; D is uncertain. The CDR3 contains 12 residues. CDR1 is SEHNR, CDR2 FQNEAQ, per germline (reference sequence). V was pared by 5 bases and J by 4 bases, with 8 bases between. CDR3 in amino acids: CASSVYGTEAFF. The CDR3 coding sequence is TGTGCCAGCAGCGTATACGGCACTGAAGCTTTCTTT.

V usage is TRBV9 and J usage is TRBJ2-1, with 10 positions matching TRBD2. The length of the CDR3 is 17 residues. Per the germline V gene, CDR1 is SGDLS and CDR2 is YYNGEE. Unmatched junction bases numbered 7, after V lost 0 bases and J lost 4 bases. In nucleotides, the CDR3 is TGTGCCAGCAGCGTAGCTCCGGCTAGCGGGAGTTACAATGAGCAGTTCTTC. Translated, it gives CASSVAPASGSYNEQFF.

This chain links TRBV28 with TRBJ1-1; unclear D gene. CDR3 length: 14 residues. The ends were cut back, 5 bases at V and 3 bases at J, with 13 bases in the middle. Germline V gene sequence: CDR1 MDHEN, CDR2 SYDVKM. CDR3 sequence reads: CASSPAMLYTEAFF. DNA of the CDR3: TGTGCCAGCAGTCCAGCTATGCTCTACACTGAAGCTTTCTTT.

This clone came up once. The same CDR3 can be traced to other DNA sequences in this sample. The chain joins TRBV7-2 to TRBJ1-5, with TRBD1 identical over 7 bases. There are 14 residues in the CDR3. The germline V gene encodes CDR1 SGHTA and CDR2 FQGNSA. Trimming at V came to 5 bases and at J to 2 bases, leaving 3 bases not matched to a gene. The CDR3 protein is CASSPDRGNQPQHF. In nucleotides, the CDR3 is TGTGCCAGCAGCCCTGACAGGGGCAATCAGCCCCAGCATTTT.

V and J are TRBV6-1 and TRBJ2-2; no clear D gene. This CDR3 region has 15 residues. Germline lookup yields CDR1 MNHNS and CDR2 SASEGT. V lost 6 bases to trimming and J lost 4 bases, with 15 bases between them. The CDR3 sequence is CASSPNRFITGELFF. CDR3 nucleotide sequence: TGTGCCAGCAGCCCTAACAGATTTATCACCGGGGAGCTGTTTTTT.

The sample holds one count of this clone. The rearrangement uses TRBV19 and TRBJ1-2; D not certain. Germline values: CDR1 LNHDA, CDR2 SQIVND (reference sequence). V was clipped by 0 bases and J by 5 bases, with 13 bases between them. This CDR3 has 15 amino acids. CDR3 sequence (DNA): TGTGCCAGTAGTATAGAGCCAGCGGGCCAATATGGCTACACCTTC. Its translation: CASSIEPAGQYGYTF.

The chain recombines TRBV30 with TRBJ1-2; D gene ambiguous. Trimming left V 0 bases short and J 6 bases short, with 14 bases between. This CDR3 spans 14 amino acids. In germline, CDR1 is GTSNPN, CDR2 SVGIG (reference sequence). The chain's CDR3 is CAWSVRRGGNGYTF. The CDR3 DNA reads TGTGCCTGGAGTGTACGAAGAGGAGGGAATGGCTACACCTTC.

This chain connects TRBV5-1 to TRBJ2-5; 7 bases match TRBD1. Germline CDR1 is SGHRS and CDR2 is YFSETQ. Germline trimming cut 4 bases from V and 5 bases from J; bases unmatched to any gene: 8. CDR3 length: 14 amino acids. CDR3 nucleotide sequence: TGCGCCAGCAGCACCAGACAGGGTCGGGAGACCCAGTACTTC. Amino acids: CASSTRQGRETQYF. Complete variable domain (other parts from reference TRBV5-1 and TRBJ2-5): KAGVTQTPRYLIKTRGQQVTLSCSPISGHRSVSWYQQTPGQGLQFLFEYFSETQRNKGNFPGRFSGRQFSNSRSEMNVSTLELGDSALYLCASSTRQGRETQYFGPGTRLLVL.

The V call is TRBV25-1, the J call TRBJ1-6; D ambiguous. CDR3 size: 14 residues. Germline V CDR1 and CDR2: MGHDK, SYGVNS. Trimming stripped 3 bases from V and 9 bases from J, with 12 bases between. CDR3 in amino acids: CASSDGTSGSPLHF. CDR3 coding DNA: TGTGCCAGCAGTGATGGCACCTCGGGTTCACCCCTCCACTTT.

The chain combines TRBV5-6 with TRBJ1-1; D perhaps matches TRBD1 (5 bases). This CDR3 has 14 amino acids. The germline gives CDR1 SGHDT, CDR2 YYEEEE. V shed 2 bases and J shed 2 bases, with 10 bases lying between them. CDR3 in amino acids: CASSFFWGNTEAFF. The CDR3 region has the DNA TGTGCCAGCAGCTTTTTTTGGGGCAACACTGAAGCTTTCTTT.

The chain combines TRBV15 with TRBJ1-2, with TRBD1 matching over 8 bases. The CDR3 length is 16 residues. The germline V gene has CDR1 LNHNV and CDR2 YYDKDF (reference sequence). With 2 bases clipped from V and 2 bases from J, the junction kept 7 bases outside the gene matches. The CDR3 reads CATSRNPGQANYGYTF. Here the CDR3 DNA reads TGTGCCACCAGCAGAAATCCGGGACAGGCAAACTATGGCTACACCTTC.

CDR3 coding DNA: TGTGCCAGGGTGGGACCGGGGGGCCTCACTGGGGCCAACGTCCTGACTTTC. As protein: CARVGPGGLTGANVLTF. The rearrangement joins TRBV11-3 to TRBJ2-6; the D gene is possibly TRBD2 (7 bases). CDR1 SGHNT and CDR2 YENEEA come from the germline V gene. The CDR3 sequence is 17 residues long. The ends were cut back, 9 bases at V and 2 bases at J, with 20 bases in the middle. Based on the CDR3 plus reference TRBV11-3 and TRBJ2-6, the full variable domain is EAGVVQSPRYKIIEKKQPVAFWCNPISGHNTLYWYLQNLGQGPELLIRYENEEAVDDSQLPKDRFSAERLKGVDSTLKIQPAELGDSAVYLCARVGPGGLTGANVLTFGAGSRLTVL.

The V call is TRBV4-1, the J call TRBJ1-4; D is uncertain. Trimming left V 0 bases short and J 7 bases short, with 6 bases between. CDR3 length: 13 amino acids. In germline, CDR1 is MGHRA, CDR2 YSYEKL. CDR3: CASSQDPPEKLFF. DNA of the CDR3: TGCGCCAGCAGCCAAGATCCACCTGAAAAACTGTTTTTT.

The table lists this clone with a few counts. The chain combines TRBV29-1 with TRBJ2-7; 10 positions match TRBD1. This CDR3 comprises 12 residues. Unmatched junction bases numbered 3, after V lost 6 bases and J lost 4 bases. The V gene's germline CDR1 is SQVTM and CDR2 ANQGSEA. The CDR3, as DNA: TGCAGCGTGTGGGACAGGGGTTACGAGCAGTACTTC. Translation: CSVWDRGYEQYF.

Here the CDR3 DNA reads TGCGCCAGCAGGGTCCGAGACGGATACTATGGCTACACCTTC. Residues: CASRVRDGYYGYTF. This rearrangement joins TRBV5-1 to TRBJ1-2, with D hard to call. CDR3 length equals 14 residues. The V end lost 5 bases, the J end lost 3 bases, and 14 bases lay between the germline ends. Germline CDR1 reads SGHRS; CDR2 reads YFSETQ.

This clone was seen a single time. Other nucleotide sequences in the sample specify the same CDR3. The chain recombines TRBV11-2 with TRBJ2-7, with 10 bases aligning to TRBD2. V lost 1 base and J lost 2; bases outside the gene matches: 2. The CDR3 runs 15 residues. The germline CDR1 and CDR2 sequences are SGHAT and FQNNGV. CDR3: CASSLVAGGPYEQYF. CDR3 DNA: TGTGCCAGCAGCTTAGTAGCGGGAGGACCCTACGAGCAGTACTTC.

This rearrangement joins TRBV2 to TRBJ1-6, with D uncertain. The CDR3 is 16 amino acids. Germline V gene sequence: CDR1 SNHLY, CDR2 FYNNEI. V was clipped by 6 bases and J by 0 bases, with 12 bases between them. In nucleotides, the CDR3 is TGTGCCAGCAGACCTTCTAAGAGCTCCTATAATTCACCCCTCCACTTT. This codes for CASRPSKSSYNSPLHF.

The sample holds one count of this clone. This rearrangement joins TRBV28 to TRBJ1-6; the D is unclear. Germline V gene sequence: CDR1 MDHEN, CDR2 SYDVKM. The CDR3 covers 13 residues. V was cut by 1 base and J by 10 bases, with 8 bases left in between. CDR3: CASSLFEFSPLHF. The CDR3 region has the DNA TGTGCCAGCAGTTTATTTGAGTTCTCACCCCTCCACTTT.

This clone was recorded only once. The chain recombines TRBV13 with TRBJ1-1, with TRBD1 as a possible D gene (6 bases). This CDR3 spans 12 amino acids. Germline assignment: CDR1 PRHDT and CDR2 FYEKMQ (reference sequence). V was trimmed by 6 bases and J by 6 bases, leaving 11 bases between them. CDR3: CASRRDNPEAFF. The CDR3 coding sequence is TGTGCCAGCAGGCGGGACAACCCTGAAGCTTTCTTT. Supplemented by reference TRBV13 and TRBJ1-1, the full variable domain reads AAGVIQSPRHLIKEKRETATLKCYPIPRHDTVYWYQQGPGQDPQFLISFYEKMQSDKGSIPDRFSAQQFSDYHSELNMSSLELGDSALYFCASRRDNPEAFFGQGTRLTVV.

This clone was picked up one time. The chain carries TRBV28 and TRBJ2-7; 7 bases are a match to TRBD1. The CDR3 is made up of 15 amino acids. CDR1 MDHEN and CDR2 SYDVKM come from the germline V gene. The V gene end was trimmed by 3 bases and the J gene end by 2 bases; junction bases not matched to a gene: 7. For the CDR3, the DNA is TGTGCCAGCAGTTTCCCCATAGGACAGGCCTACGAGCAGTACTTC. It encodes CASSFPIGQAYEQYF. Full variable domain (outside the CDR3, taken from reference TRBV28 and TRBJ2-7): DVKVTQSSRYLVKRTGEKVFLECVQDMDHENMFWYRQDPGLGLRLIYFSYDVKMKEKGDIPEGYSVSREKKERFSLILESASTNQTSMYLCASSFPIGQAYEQYFGPGTRLTVT.

The rearrangement uses TRBV6-6 and TRBJ1-1; D unresolved. CDR3 length: 14 amino acids. CDR1 and CDR2 (germline): MNHNY, SVGAGI (reference sequence). Deletions cut 2 bases from V and 4 bases from J, with 11 bases between. CDR3 nucleotides: TGTGCCAGCAGTTACGGCGTCTACGGCACTGAAGCTTTCTTT. It specifies CASSYGVYGTEAFF.

V and J are TRBV5-1 and TRBJ1-2; D unclear. CDR1 SGHRS and CDR2 YFSETQ come from the germline V gene. There are 12 residues in the CDR3. V lost 0 bases and J 6 bases, leaving 6 bases between the germline ends. CDR3 nucleotides: TGCGCCAGCAGCTTGGTCGATAATGGCTACACCTTC. Amino acids: CASSLVDNGYTF.

V usage is TRBV12-1 and J usage is TRBJ2-2; the D call of TRBD2 is as the table states it, not checked on the DNA. TRBV12-1 is listed as a pseudogene. This CDR3 is built from 15 residues. This CDR3 reads CASSSSGSITGELFF. The CDR3 DNA is TGTGCCAGCAGCTCCAGCGGGAGTATAACCGGGGAGCTGTTTTTT.

This sequence joins TRBV18 and TRBJ2-3; D may be TRBD1 or TRBD2 (7 bases each). With 6 bases removed from V and 4 bases from J, the gap between germline ends came to 14 bases. The germline CDR1 and CDR2 sequences are KGHSH and LQKENI. The CDR3 totals 14 residues. The CDR3 region has the DNA TGTGCCAGCTCTCCCAGGGGGGGCGCAGATACGCAGTATTTT. This sequence encodes CASSPRGGADTQYF.